This TCR beta chain appears in the sequencing data of a study of OX40 agonist ivuxolimab in advanced cancers. Overall study context: Three patients got partial responses; one had hepatocellular carcinoma and two had cutaneous melanoma.

Data came from immunoSEQ multiplex PCR; TCRdb stores just in-frame clones and leaves some out. Of about 61,000 clones in the sample, around 92% were seen once. General study findings and limits: Expanded clones were, on average, more numerous among CD8+ T cells than CD4+. Expanded peripheral T cells had an undetermined antigen specificity.

As regards this clone: Its antigen is not known.

Blood sampling took place at baseline, cycle 4 day 1, and cycle 7 day 1. The V gene's germline CDR1 is MGHRA and CDR2 YSYEKL. This CDR3 region has 15 residues. Trimming removed 0 bases at V and 7 bases at J, with 13 bases between. The rearrangement links TRBV4-1 to TRBJ1-5; D may be TRBD1 (5 bases). Sequencing was performed on CD4+ or CD8+ T cells sorted from blood, taken in a trial of the OX40 agonist ivuxolimab. The TCR sequence derives from an adult with an advanced solid tumor such as melanoma, head and neck, liver or kidney cancer. The DNA for the CDR3 is TGCGCCAGCAGCCAAGATGGGGCAAGGACCCAGCCCCAGCATTTT. Its protein is CASSQDGARTQPQHF.